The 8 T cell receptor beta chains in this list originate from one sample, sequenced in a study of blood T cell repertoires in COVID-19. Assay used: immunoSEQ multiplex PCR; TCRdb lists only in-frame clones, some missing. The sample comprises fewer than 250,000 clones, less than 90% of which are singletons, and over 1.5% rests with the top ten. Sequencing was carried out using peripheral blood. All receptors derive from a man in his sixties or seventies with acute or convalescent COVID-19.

In DNA, the CDR3 is TGCGCCAGCAGAGACAGAGCAAGTAACACTGAAGCTTTCTTT. This translates into CASRDRASNTEAFF. J is TRBJ1-1 and V is TRBV4-3; D perhaps matches TRBD1 (5 bases). Trimming removed 6 bases from V and 2 bases from J, with 13 bases in between. The germline V gene has CDR1 LGHNA and CDR2 YSLEER. This CDR3 region has 14 residues.

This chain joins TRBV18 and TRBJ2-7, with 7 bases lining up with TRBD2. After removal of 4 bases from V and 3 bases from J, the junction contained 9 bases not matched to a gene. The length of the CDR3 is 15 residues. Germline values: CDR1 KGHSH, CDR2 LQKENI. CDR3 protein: CASSRFGGSHYEQYF. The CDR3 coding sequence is TGTGCCAGCTCACGCTTTGGCGGGAGTCACTACGAGCAGTACTTC.

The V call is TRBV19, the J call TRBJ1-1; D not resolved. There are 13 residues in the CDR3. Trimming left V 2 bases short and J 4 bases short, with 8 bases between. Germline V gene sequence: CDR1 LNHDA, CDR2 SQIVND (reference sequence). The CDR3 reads CASSIRGFTEAFF. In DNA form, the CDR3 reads TGTGCCAGTAGTATAAGAGGGTTCACTGAAGCTTTCTTT.

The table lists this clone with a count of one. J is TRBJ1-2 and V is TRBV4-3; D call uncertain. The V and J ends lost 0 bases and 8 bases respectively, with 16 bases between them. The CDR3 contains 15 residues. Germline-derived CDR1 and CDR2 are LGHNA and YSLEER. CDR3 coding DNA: TGCGCCAGCAGCCAAGATAGACACCCGACGTCCGGCTACACCTTC. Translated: CASSQDRHPTSGYTF.

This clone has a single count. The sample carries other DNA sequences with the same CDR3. The CDR3 sequence: CASSLRQGSYGYTF. CDR3 DNA sequence: TGCGCCAGCAGCTTGAGGCAGGGCAGCTATGGCTACACCTTC. The chain carries TRBV5-1 and TRBJ1-2; TRBD1 is a possible D gene (5 bases). Germline V CDR1 and CDR2: SGHRS, YFSETQ. The CDR3 totals 14 residues. The germline V and J ends were trimmed by 1 base and 4 bases, with 11 bases remaining between them.

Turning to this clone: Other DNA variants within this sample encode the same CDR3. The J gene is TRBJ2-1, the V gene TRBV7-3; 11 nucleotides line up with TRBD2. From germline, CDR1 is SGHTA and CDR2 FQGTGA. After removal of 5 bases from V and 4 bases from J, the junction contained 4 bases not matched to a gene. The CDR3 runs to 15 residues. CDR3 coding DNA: TGTGCCAGCAGCCTGACTAGCGGGACATACAATGAGCAGTTCTTC. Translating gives CASSLTSGTYNEQFF.

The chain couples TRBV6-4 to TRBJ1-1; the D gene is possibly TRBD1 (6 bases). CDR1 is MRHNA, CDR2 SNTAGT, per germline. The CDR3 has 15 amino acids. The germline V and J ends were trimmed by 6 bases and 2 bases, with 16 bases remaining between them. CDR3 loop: CASRRNTGYNTEAFF. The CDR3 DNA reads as TGTGCCAGCAGGCGAAACACAGGGTACAACACTGAAGCTTTCTTT.

In DNA, the CDR3 is TGTGCCAGCAGCTTAGCCACCGGAGGCACTGAAGCTTTCTTT. Amino acid sequence: CASSLATGGTEAFF. The chain is built from TRBV11-2 and TRBJ1-1; D is uncertain. The CDR3 has 14 residues. The V end was cut by 1 base, the J end by 4 bases, with 10 bases between. Germline assignment: CDR1 SGHAT and CDR2 FQNNGV.